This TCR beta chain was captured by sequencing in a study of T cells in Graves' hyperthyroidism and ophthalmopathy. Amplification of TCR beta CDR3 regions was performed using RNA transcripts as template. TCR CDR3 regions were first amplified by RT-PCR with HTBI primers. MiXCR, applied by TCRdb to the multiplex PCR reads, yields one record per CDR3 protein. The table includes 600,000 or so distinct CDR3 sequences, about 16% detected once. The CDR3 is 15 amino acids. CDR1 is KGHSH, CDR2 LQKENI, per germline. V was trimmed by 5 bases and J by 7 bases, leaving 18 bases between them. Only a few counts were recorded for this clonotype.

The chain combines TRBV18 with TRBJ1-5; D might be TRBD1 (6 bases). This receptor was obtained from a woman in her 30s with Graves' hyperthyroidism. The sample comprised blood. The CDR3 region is CASSATSGADQPQHF. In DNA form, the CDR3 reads TGTGCCAGCTCAGCCACGTCGGGGGCAGACCAGCCCCAGCATTTT.